These 30 T cell receptor beta chains came from one sample sequenced in a study of shared clonotypes between healthy human individuals. Assay used: immunoSEQ multiplex PCR; TCRdb lists only in-frame clones, some missing. The table records about 450,000 clones, roughly 80% of them present only once. Sequenced material: PBMCs. Every receptor here comes from a woman aged 40 to 50 in good health. Some clones in this sample may be carry-over from other donors' samples.

The chain recombines TRBV28 with TRBJ2-7; D unresolved. The V end lost 5 bases, the J end lost 2 bases, and 16 bases lay between the germline ends. The germline CDR1 and CDR2 sequences are MDHEN and SYDVKM. The CDR3 is made up of 15 amino acids. As DNA, the CDR3 is TGTGCCAGCAGTACCCCCAGGAGACGTCCCTACGAGCAGTACTTC. Translated: CASSTPRRRPYEQYF.

The chain combines TRBV6-1 with TRBJ2-1; 9 positions match TRBD1. There are 14 residues in the CDR3. Germline CDR1 is MNHNS and CDR2 is SASEGT. V shed 1 base and J 9 bases; nucleotides not matched to a gene: 4. CDR3 loop: CASSEGQGQGEQFF. CDR3 nucleotides: TGTGCCAGCAGTGAAGGGCAGGGACAGGGTGAGCAGTTCTTC.

In DNA form, the CDR3 reads TGTGCCAGCAGCCCTCGTACTAGCGGGAGAGGAGATACGCAGTATTTT. Translation: CASSPRTSGRGDTQYF. The chain uses TRBV7-3 and TRBJ2-3; 11 nucleotides match TRBD2. The CDR3 has 16 amino acids. Germline lookup yields CDR1 SGHTA and CDR2 FQGTGA. The ends lost 5 bases at V and 5 bases at J; junction bases unmatched: 9.

The V call is TRBV7-2, the J call TRBJ2-3, with D possibly TRBD1 on 6 matching bases. Germline V CDR1 and CDR2: SGHTA, FQGNSA. The CDR3 is made up of 14 amino acids. Trimming pared 3 bases from V and 0 bases from J, leaving 7 bases between. Here the CDR3 reads CASSLDSSTDTQYF. CDR3 in DNA: TGTGCCAGCAGCTTGGACAGTAGCACAGATACGCAGTATTTT. The whole variable domain, filled in from reference TRBV7-2 and TRBJ2-3, reads GAGVSQSPSNKVTEKGKDVELRCDPISGHTALYWYRQSLGQGLEFLIYFQGNSAPDKSGLPSDRFSAERTGGSVSTLTIQRTQQEDSAVYLCASSLDSSTDTQYFGPGTRLTVL.

The chain combines TRBV28 with TRBJ1-5; no clear D gene. V was clipped by 3 bases and J by 2 bases, with 17 bases between them. CDR3 length equals 17 residues. CDR1 and CDR2 from the germline V gene are MDHEN and SYDVKM. The CDR3 is CASSFFPTDGGNQPQHF. The CDR3 bases are TGTGCCAGCAGTTTTTTCCCCACGGACGGTGGCAATCAGCCCCAGCATTTT.

This clone came up a few times. V is TRBV19 and J is TRBJ1-5; no firm D call. Germline V gives CDR1 LNHDA, CDR2 SQIVND (reference sequence). V lost 6 bases and J 0 bases, leaving 9 bases between the germline ends. CDR3 size: 14 residues. The CDR3 nucleotides are TGTGCCAGTAGATTACACAATAGCAATCAGCCCCAGCATTTT. Translation: CASRLHNSNQPQHF.

The chain recombines TRBV27 with TRBJ2-1; D tentatively fits TRBD1 or TRBD2 (5 bases each). This CDR3 spans 13 amino acids. Germline assignment: CDR1 MNHEY and CDR2 SMNVEV (reference sequence). Trimming cost V 9 bases and J 5 bases, with 14 bases left between them. The CDR3 sequence is CASHRWGNNEQFF. The CDR3 nucleotides are TGTGCCAGTCACCGATGGGGGAACAATGAGCAGTTCTTC.

The chain uses TRBV23-1 and TRBJ2-7; 7 nucleotides align to TRBD2. TRBV23-1 falls under the ORF class, with uncertain function. The ends lost 2 bases at V and 3 bases at J; junction bases unmatched: 4. CDR3 length equals 14 residues. CDR3 sequence (DNA): TGCGCCAGCAGTCAAGACGGCGGGAGCTACGAGCAGTACTTC. Translating it yields CASSQDGGSYEQYF.

This clone has a single count. The chain has TRBV29-1 and TRBJ2-5; 10 positions agree with TRBD2. The J call is in doubt because the DNA end fits TRBJ2-7 better. This CDR3 spans 13 amino acids. Germline V lookup: CDR1 SQVTM, CDR2 ANQGSEA. Here the CDR3 reads CSVVLAGAGEQYF. CDR3 DNA: TGCAGCGTTGTCCTAGCGGGAGCGGGCGAGCAGTACTTC.

V usage is TRBV10-3 and J usage is TRBJ2-7; 8 positions agree with TRBD2. Germline V lookup: CDR1 ENHRY, CDR2 SYGVKD. V trimming: 3 bases; J trimming: 3 bases; junction bases outside the gene matches: 4. This CDR3 is 14 amino acids long. The chain's CDR3 is CAISELAVNYEQYF. In DNA, the CDR3 is TGTGCCATCAGTGAACTAGCGGTAAACTACGAGCAGTACTTC.

The chain is built from TRBV6-4 and TRBJ2-1; TRBD2 agrees at 11 bases. V trimming: 4 bases; J trimming: 7 bases; junction bases outside the gene matches: 6. Germline values: CDR1 MRHNA, CDR2 SNTAGT. This CDR3 region has 15 residues. The CDR3 reads CASSVLAGVGNEQFF. As DNA, the CDR3 is TGTGCCAGCAGTGTACTAGCGGGAGTGGGAAATGAGCAGTTCTTC.

The CDR3 spells CASGTSGNADTQYF. CDR3 DNA sequence: TGTGCCAGCGGAACTAGCGGGAACGCAGATACGCAGTATTTT. This sequence joins TRBV9 and TRBJ2-3; 10 nucleotides match TRBD2. The junction had 6 bases not matched to a gene; V was cut back by 7 bases and J by 4 bases. This CDR3 contains 14 residues. From germline, CDR1 is SGDLS and CDR2 YYNGEE.

This clone was recorded once. A far larger clone is one nucleotide away, so this likely arose from a read error. The rearrangement uses TRBV30 and TRBJ2-1; possible D gene TRBD2, 6 bases. Trimming stripped 3 bases from V and 7 bases from J, with 13 bases between. In germline, CDR1 is GTSNPN, CDR2 SVGIG (reference sequence). This CDR3 has 13 residues. The CDR3: CAWRIGRLNEQFF. For the CDR3, the DNA is TGTGCCTGGAGAATAGGGAGGTTGAATGAGCAGTTCTTC.

The chain recombines TRBV28 with TRBJ1-5; a weak D match, TRBD1 (6 bases). The CDR3 sequence is 14 residues long. V lost 4 bases to trimming and J lost 5 bases, with 12 bases between them. Germline V lookup: CDR1 MDHEN, CDR2 SYDVKM. Here the CDR3 reads CASSSDRGYQPQHF. DNA for the CDR3: TGTGCCAGCAGTTCGGACAGAGGGTATCAGCCCCAGCATTTT.

The CDR3 DNA reads TGCGCCAGCAGCTTGGTTCCAGGGGGCTCAAATACGCAGTATTTT. Its translation is CASSLVPGGSNTQYF. The chain combines TRBV5-1 with TRBJ2-3; 8 bases align to TRBD1. Germline V CDR1 and CDR2: SGHRS, YFSETQ. Trimming took 0 bases from V and 7 from J; bases not matched to a gene: 7. The CDR3 is made up of 15 amino acids.

This chain links TRBV7-2 with TRBJ1-1; 8 bases map to TRBD1. Per germline, CDR1 SGHTA and CDR2 FQGNSA. This CDR3 contains 15 residues. V lost 1 base and J lost 4; bases outside the gene matches: 5. CDR3 bases: TGTGCCAGCAGCTTAGAGTCAGGGGGCGGCACTGAAGCTTTCTTT. This encodes CASSLESGGGTEAFF. Based on the CDR3 plus reference TRBV7-2 and TRBJ1-1, the full variable domain is GAGVSQSPSNKVTEKGKDVELRCDPISGHTALYWYRQSLGQGLEFLIYFQGNSAPDKSGLPSDRFSAERTGGSVSTLTIQRTQQEDSAVYLCASSLESGGGTEAFFGQGTRLTVV.

The V and J genes are TRBV15 and TRBJ2-2; D ambiguous. Germline-derived CDR1 and CDR2 are LNHNV and YYDKDF (reference sequence). V shed 7 bases and J shed 6 bases, with 9 bases lying between them. This CDR3 is 12 amino acids long. The CDR3 DNA is TGTGCCACCATCTCCAACGCCGGGGAGCTGTTTTTT. Protein product: CATISNAGELFF.

This chain joins TRBV19 and TRBJ1-3, with 7 bases identical to TRBD1. Germline CDR1 LNHDA, CDR2 SQIVND (reference sequence). Unmatched junction bases numbered 8, after V lost 8 bases and J lost 4 bases. The CDR3 totals 14 residues. The CDR3 nucleotides are TGTGCCAGTGGCGAGGGGGCAGGAGGAAACACCATATATTTT. Its protein is CASGEGAGGNTIYF.

This CDR3 is CASSDTLRHEQYF. In DNA, the CDR3 is TGCGCCAGCAGCGATACCCTTCGGCACGAGCAGTACTTC. The chain carries TRBV5-1 and TRBJ2-7, with D hard to call. In germline, CDR1 is SGHRS, CDR2 YFSETQ. This CDR3 has 13 amino acids. The germline V and J ends were trimmed by 4 bases and 5 bases, with 13 bases remaining between them. The entire variable domain, with the rest obtained from reference TRBV5-1 and TRBJ2-7, is as follows: KAGVTQTPRYLIKTRGQQVTLSCSPISGHRSVSWYQQTPGQGLQFLFEYFSETQRNKGNFPGRFSGRQFSNSRSEMNVSTLELGDSALYLCASSDTLRHEQYFGPGTRLTVT.

This clone was recorded once. The genes are TRBV27 and TRBJ2-1; D is unresolved. The CDR3 runs to 11 residues. Trimming took 4 bases from V and 5 from J, leaving 3 bases between them. Germline lookup yields CDR1 MNHEY and CDR2 SMNVEV (reference sequence). The CDR3 here is CASSWNNEQFF. In nucleotides, the CDR3 is TGTGCCAGCAGTTGGAACAATGAGCAGTTCTTC.

In this sample, this clone turned up once. This chain connects TRBV28 to TRBJ2-7, with D possibly TRBD2 on 6 matching bases. V was clipped by 2 bases and J by 7 bases, with 15 bases between them. The CDR3 is made up of 14 amino acids. Germline V lookup: CDR1 MDHEN, CDR2 SYDVKM. CDR3 coding DNA: TGTGCCAGCAGTTTAAATCGGGCGGCGGGAGAGCAGTACTTC. Translation gives CASSLNRAAGEQYF.

The rearrangement uses TRBV11-2 and TRBJ2-7, with 7 nucleotides matching TRBD1. Losses at the gene ends were 11 bases for V and 0 bases for J; bases not matched to a gene: 10. The CDR3 spans 14 residues. CDR1 SGHAT and CDR2 FQNNGV come from the germline V gene. CDR3 nucleotide sequence: TGTGCCTGCTCACGGACAGGAAGCTCCTACGAGCAGTACTTC. Translating it yields CACSRTGSSYEQYF.

J is TRBJ1-1 and V is TRBV18; tentative D call: TRBD1 (6 bases). V lost 2 bases, J lost 3 bases, and 10 bases lay in between. CDR1 is KGHSH and CDR2 is LQKENI in the germline V gene. The length of the CDR3 is 14 residues. The CDR3 DNA sequence: TGTGCCAGCTCACCAAACAGGGAAGACACTGAAGCTTTCTTT. This gives the protein CASSPNREDTEAFF.

The chain employs TRBV30 and TRBJ2-3; TRBD2 might be the D (5 bases). V was trimmed by 2 bases and J by 5 bases, leaving 11 bases between them. This CDR3 is built from 13 residues. The germline gives CDR1 GTSNPN, CDR2 SVGIG (reference sequence). This chain's CDR3 is CAWSPGLKDTQYF. In nucleotides, the CDR3 is TGTGCCTGGAGTCCTGGACTTAAAGATACGCAGTATTTT.

The J gene is TRBJ2-1, the V gene TRBV9; D uncertain. This CDR3 spans 16 amino acids. Trimming stripped 0 bases from V and 5 bases from J, with 15 bases between. Germline V lookup: CDR1 SGDLS, CDR2 YYNGEE. The chain's CDR3 is CASSVAGTEPNNEQFF. The CDR3 bases are TGTGCCAGCAGCGTAGCTGGAACAGAGCCCAACAATGAGCAGTTCTTC.

The CDR3 loop is CASSWTSGNYEQYF. DNA of the CDR3: TGTGCCAGTAGCTGGACTAGCGGGAACTACGAGCAGTACTTC. V gene TRBV19 combines with J gene TRBJ2-7; the match to TRBD2 covers 12 bases. V dropped 6 bases and J dropped 3; count of bases not matched to a gene: 3. The CDR3 length is 14 residues. Germline V gene lookup returns CDR1 LNHDA and CDR2 SQIVND (reference sequence).

This clone was observed many times. The CDR3 region is CASSLGTEDYEQYF. The CDR3 bases are TGTGCCAGCAGCTTAGGGACGGAAGACTACGAGCAGTACTTC. V gene TRBV7-6 combines with J gene TRBJ2-7; D uncertain. Trimming took 1 base from V and 3 from J, leaving 10 bases between them. Per the germline V gene, CDR1 is SGHVS and CDR2 is FNYEAQ. CDR3 size: 14 residues.

The rearrangement uses TRBV5-1 and TRBJ2-2; 8 bases match TRBD2. J was trimmed by 1 base and V by 0 bases; bases with no gene match: 5. Germline assignment: CDR1 SGHRS and CDR2 YFSETQ. This CDR3 region has 17 residues. CDR3 in amino acids: CASSLAPTSVNTGELFF. Here the CDR3 DNA reads TGCGCCAGCAGCTTGGCCCCGACTAGCGTGAACACCGGGGAGCTGTTTTTT.

This clone was detected ten times or more. V is TRBV6-6 and J is TRBJ1-6, with 8 positions matching TRBD1. V shed 0 bases, J shed 9 bases, and the junction held 4 bases outside the gene matches. The CDR3 extends over 15 amino acids. Germline V gene sequence: CDR1 MNHNY, CDR2 SVGAGI (reference sequence). The CDR3 nucleotides are TGTGCCAGCAGTTACTCCCCTGACAGGGGTTCACCCCTCCACTTT. Translated: CASSYSPDRGSPLHF.

This chain uses TRBV27 with TRBJ1-1; D ambiguous. The CDR3 consists of 13 residues. Per germline, CDR1 MNHEY and CDR2 SMNVEV (reference sequence). V was clipped by 3 bases and J by 8 bases, with 13 bases between them. The CDR3 coding sequence is TGTGCCAGCAGTTTTTATGGGTTGCACGAAGCTTTCTTT. Translating gives CASSFYGLHEAFF.